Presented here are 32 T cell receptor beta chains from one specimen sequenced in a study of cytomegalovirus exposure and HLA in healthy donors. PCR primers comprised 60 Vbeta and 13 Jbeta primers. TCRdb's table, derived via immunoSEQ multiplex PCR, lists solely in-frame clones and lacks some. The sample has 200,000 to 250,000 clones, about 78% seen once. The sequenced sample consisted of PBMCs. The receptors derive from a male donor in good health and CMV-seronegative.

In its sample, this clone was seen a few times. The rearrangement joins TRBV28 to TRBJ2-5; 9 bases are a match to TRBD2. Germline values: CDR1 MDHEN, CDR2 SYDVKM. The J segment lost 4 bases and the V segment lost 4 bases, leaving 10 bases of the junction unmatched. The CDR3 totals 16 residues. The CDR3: CASSSSGLALGETQYF. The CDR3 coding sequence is TGTGCCAGCAGTTCCTCCGGACTAGCGCTAGGAGAGACCCAGTACTTC.

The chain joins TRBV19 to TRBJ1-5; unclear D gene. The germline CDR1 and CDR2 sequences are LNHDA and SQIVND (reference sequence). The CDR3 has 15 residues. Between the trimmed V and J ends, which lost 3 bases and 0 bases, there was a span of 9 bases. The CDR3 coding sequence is TGTGCCAGTAGTATGAGGGCAGATAGCAATCAGCCCCAGCATTTT. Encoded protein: CASSMRADSNQPQHF.

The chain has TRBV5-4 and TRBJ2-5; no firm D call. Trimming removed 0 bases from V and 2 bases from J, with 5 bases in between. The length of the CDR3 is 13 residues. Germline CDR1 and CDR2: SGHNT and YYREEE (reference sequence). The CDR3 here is CASSLDGQETQYF. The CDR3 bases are TGTGCCAGCAGCTTGGACGGGCAAGAGACCCAGTACTTC.

CDR3 nucleotide sequence: TGTGCCAGCAGTAGGGAGGTTATGAGAGAGCAGTACTTC. Encoded protein: CASSREVMREQYF. The V and J genes are TRBV2 and TRBJ2-7, with D perhaps TRBD2 (6 bases). The V end lost 5 bases, the J end lost 7 bases, and 15 bases lay between the germline ends. The CDR3 contains 13 residues. From germline, CDR1 is SNHLY and CDR2 FYNNEI.

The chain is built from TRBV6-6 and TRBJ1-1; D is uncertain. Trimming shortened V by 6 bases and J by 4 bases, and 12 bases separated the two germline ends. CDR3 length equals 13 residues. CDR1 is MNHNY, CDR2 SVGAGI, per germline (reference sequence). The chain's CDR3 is CASSRGGSTEAFF. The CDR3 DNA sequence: TGTGCCAGCAGCCGAGGAGGGAGCACTGAAGCTTTCTTT.

CDR3 sequence: CASSLQGREETQYF. In nucleotides, the CDR3 is TGCGCCAGCAGCTTACAGGGGCGAGAAGAGACCCAGTACTTC. This rearrangement joins TRBV5-1 to TRBJ2-5; 7 bases agree with TRBD1. In germline, CDR1 is SGHRS, CDR2 YFSETQ. The CDR3 contains 14 residues. The ends lost 2 bases at V and 3 bases at J; junction bases unmatched: 4.

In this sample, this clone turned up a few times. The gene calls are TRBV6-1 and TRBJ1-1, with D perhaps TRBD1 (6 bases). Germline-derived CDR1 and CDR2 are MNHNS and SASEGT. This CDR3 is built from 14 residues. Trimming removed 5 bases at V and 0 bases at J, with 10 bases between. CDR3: CASSLRQVNTEAFF. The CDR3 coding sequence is TGTGCCAGCAGTCTACGACAGGTGAACACTGAAGCTTTCTTT.

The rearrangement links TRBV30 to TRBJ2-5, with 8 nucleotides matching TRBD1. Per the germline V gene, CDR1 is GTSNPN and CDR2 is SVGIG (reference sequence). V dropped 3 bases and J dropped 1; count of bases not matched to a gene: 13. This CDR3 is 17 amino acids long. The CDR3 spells CAWRYGTGRLTQETQYF. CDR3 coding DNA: TGTGCCTGGAGGTATGGGACAGGCCGCCTGACCCAAGAGACCCAGTACTTC.

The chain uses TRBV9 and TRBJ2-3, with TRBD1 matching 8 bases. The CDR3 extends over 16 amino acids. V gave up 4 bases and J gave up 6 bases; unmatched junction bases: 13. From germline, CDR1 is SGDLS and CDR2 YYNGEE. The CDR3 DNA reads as TGTGCCAGCAGCCAGGACCCCGGACAGGGCTCCGATACGCAGTATTTT. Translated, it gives CASSQDPGQGSDTQYF. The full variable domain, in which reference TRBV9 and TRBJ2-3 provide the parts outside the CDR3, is DSGVTQTPKHLITATGQRVTLRCSPRSGDLSVYWYQQSLDQGLQFLIQYYNGEERAKGNILERFSAQQFPDLHSELNLSSLELGDSALYFCASSQDPGQGSDTQYFGPGTRLTVL.

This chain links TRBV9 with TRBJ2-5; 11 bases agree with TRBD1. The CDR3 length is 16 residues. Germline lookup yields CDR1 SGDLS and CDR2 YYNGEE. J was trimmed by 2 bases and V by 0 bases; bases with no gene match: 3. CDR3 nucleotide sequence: TGTGCCAGCAGCGTAGGGGACAGGGGGGGTCAAGAGACCCAGTACTTC. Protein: CASSVGDRGGQETQYF.

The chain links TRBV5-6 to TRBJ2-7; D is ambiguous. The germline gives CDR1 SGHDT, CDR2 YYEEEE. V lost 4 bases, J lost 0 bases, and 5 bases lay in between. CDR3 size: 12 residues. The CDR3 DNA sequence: TGTGCCAGCAGCACCAGCTCCTACGAGCAGTACTTC. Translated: CASSTSSYEQYF. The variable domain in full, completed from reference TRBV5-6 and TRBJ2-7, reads DAGVTQSPTHLIKTRGQQVTLRCSPKSGHDTVSWYQQALGQGPQFIFQYYEEEERQRGNFPDRFSGHQFPNYSSELNVNALLLGDSALYLCASSTSSYEQYFGPGTRLTVT.

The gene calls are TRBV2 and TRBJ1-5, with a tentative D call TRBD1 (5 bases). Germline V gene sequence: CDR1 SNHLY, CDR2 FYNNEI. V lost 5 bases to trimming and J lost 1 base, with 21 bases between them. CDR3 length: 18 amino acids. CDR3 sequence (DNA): TGTGCCAGCAGTCGCAACCTTGACAGAATGGAAAGCAATCAGCCCCAGCATTTT. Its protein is CASSRNLDRMESNQPQHF. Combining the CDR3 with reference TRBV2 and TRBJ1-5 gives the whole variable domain EPEVTQTPSHQVTQMGQEVILRCVPISNHLYFYWYRQILGQKVEFLVSFYNNEISEKSEIFDDQFSVERPDGSNFTLKIRSTKLEDSAMYFCASSRNLDRMESNQPQHFGDGTRLSIL.

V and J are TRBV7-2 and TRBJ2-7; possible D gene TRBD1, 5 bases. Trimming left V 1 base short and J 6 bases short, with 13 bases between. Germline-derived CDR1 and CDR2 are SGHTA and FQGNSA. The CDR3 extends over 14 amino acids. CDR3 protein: CASSLEPTASEQYF. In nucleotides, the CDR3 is TGTGCCAGCAGCTTAGAACCGACAGCCTCCGAGCAGTACTTC.

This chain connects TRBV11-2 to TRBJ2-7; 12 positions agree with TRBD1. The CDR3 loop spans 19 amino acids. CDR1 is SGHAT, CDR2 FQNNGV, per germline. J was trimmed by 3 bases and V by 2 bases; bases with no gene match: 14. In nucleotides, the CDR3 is TGTGCCAGCAGCTTAATCTTAGGGACAGGGGGCGGAATAATCTACGAGCAGTACTTC. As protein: CASSLILGTGGGIIYEQYF.

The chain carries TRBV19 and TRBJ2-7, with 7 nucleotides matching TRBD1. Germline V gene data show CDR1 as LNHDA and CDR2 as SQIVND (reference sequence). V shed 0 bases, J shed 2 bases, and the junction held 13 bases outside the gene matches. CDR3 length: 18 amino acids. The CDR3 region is CASSIDPRQGKWTYEQYF. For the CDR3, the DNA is TGTGCCAGTAGTATAGATCCTCGACAGGGAAAATGGACCTACGAGCAGTACTTC. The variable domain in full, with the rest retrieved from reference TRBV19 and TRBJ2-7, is DGGITQSPKYLFRKEGQNVTLSCEQNLNHDAMYWYRQDPGQGLRLIYYSQIVNDFQKGDIAEGYSVSREKKESFPLTVTSAQKNPTAFYLCASSIDPRQGKWTYEQYFGPGTRLTVT.

CDR3 coding DNA: TGTGCCAGCAGATATCTAGCGGAACAAGAGACCCAGTACTTC. This encodes CASRYLAEQETQYF. J is TRBJ2-5 and V is TRBV2, with TRBD2 matching 7 bases. The V gene's germline CDR1 is SNHLY and CDR2 FYNNEI. The junction had 6 bases not matched to a gene; V was cut back by 6 bases and J by 2 bases. The CDR3 loop spans 14 amino acids.

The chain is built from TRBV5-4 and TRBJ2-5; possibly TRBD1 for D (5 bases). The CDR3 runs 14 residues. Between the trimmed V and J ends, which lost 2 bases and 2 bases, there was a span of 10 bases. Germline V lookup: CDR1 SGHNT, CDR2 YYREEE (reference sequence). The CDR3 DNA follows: TGTGCCAGCAGCTTAAAGGACACTCAAGAGACCCAGTACTTC. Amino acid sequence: CASSLKDTQETQYF.

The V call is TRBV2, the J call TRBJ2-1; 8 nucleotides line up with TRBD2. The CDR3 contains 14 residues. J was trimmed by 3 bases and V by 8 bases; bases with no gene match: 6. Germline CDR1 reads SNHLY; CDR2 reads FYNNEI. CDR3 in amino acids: CASGSGGIYNEQFF. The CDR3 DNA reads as TGTGCCAGCGGTTCGGGAGGGATCTACAATGAGCAGTTCTTC. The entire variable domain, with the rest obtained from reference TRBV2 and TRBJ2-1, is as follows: EPEVTQTPSHQVTQMGQEVILRCVPISNHLYFYWYRQILGQKVEFLVSFYNNEISEKSEIFDDQFSVERPDGSNFTLKIRSTKLEDSAMYFCASGSGGIYNEQFFGPGTRLTVL.

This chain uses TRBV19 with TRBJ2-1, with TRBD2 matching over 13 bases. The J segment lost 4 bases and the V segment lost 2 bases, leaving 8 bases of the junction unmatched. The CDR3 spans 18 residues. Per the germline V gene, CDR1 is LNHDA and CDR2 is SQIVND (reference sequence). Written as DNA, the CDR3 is TGTGCCAGTAGTATAAGGTCCGGGACTAGCGGGATGTACAATGAGCAGTTCTTC. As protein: CASSIRSGTSGMYNEQFF.

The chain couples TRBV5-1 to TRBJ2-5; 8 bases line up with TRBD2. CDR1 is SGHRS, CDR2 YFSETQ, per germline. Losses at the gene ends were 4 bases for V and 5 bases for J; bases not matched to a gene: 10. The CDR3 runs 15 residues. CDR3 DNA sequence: TGCGCCAGCAGCGCTACGGGAGGGCCTTGGGAGACCCAGTACTTC. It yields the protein CASSATGGPWETQYF.

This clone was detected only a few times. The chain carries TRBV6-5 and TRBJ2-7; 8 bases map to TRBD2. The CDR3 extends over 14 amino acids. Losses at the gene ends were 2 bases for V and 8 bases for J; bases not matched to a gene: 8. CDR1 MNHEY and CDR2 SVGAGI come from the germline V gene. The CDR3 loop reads CASSYAGGGNKQYF. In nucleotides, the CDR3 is TGTGCCAGCAGTTACGCGGGGGGAGGGAATAAGCAGTACTTC.

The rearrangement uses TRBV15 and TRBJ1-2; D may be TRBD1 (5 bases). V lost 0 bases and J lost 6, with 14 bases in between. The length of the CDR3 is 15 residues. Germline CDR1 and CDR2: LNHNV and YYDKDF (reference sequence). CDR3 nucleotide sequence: TGTGCCACCAGCAGAGATCGATCAGGGTTGGATGGCTACACCTTC. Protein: CATSRDRSGLDGYTF.

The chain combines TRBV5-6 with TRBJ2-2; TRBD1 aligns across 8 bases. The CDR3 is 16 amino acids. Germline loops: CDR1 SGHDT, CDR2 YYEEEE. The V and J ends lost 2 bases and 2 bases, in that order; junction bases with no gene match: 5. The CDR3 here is CASSFGDRRNTGELFF. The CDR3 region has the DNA TGTGCCAGCAGCTTCGGGGACAGGCGAAACACCGGGGAGCTGTTTTTT.

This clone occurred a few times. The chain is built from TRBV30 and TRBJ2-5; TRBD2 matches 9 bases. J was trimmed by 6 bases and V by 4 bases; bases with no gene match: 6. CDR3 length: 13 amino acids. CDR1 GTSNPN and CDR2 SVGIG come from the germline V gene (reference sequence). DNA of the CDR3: TGTGCCTGGAACGGCGGGAGGGCCCAGACCCAGTACTTC. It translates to CAWNGGRAQTQYF.

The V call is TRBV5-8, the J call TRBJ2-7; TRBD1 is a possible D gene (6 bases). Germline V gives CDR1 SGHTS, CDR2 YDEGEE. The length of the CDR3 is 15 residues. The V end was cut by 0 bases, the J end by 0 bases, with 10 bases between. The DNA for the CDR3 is TGTGCCAGCAGCTTGGGACAGGTATTCTCCTACGAGCAGTACTTC. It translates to CASSLGQVFSYEQYF.

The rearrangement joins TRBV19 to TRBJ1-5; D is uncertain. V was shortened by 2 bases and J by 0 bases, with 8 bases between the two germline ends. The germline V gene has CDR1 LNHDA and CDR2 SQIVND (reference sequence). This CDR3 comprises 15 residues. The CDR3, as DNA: TGTGCCAGTAGTATACAGAAAAATAGCAATCAGCCCCAGCATTTT. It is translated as CASSIQKNSNQPQHF.

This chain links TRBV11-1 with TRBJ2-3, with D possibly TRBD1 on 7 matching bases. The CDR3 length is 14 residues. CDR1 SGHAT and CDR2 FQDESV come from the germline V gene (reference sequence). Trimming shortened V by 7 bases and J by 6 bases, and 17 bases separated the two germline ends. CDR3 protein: CASTRGDYPDTQYF. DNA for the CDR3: TGTGCCAGCACCAGGGGGGATTACCCTGATACGCAGTATTTT. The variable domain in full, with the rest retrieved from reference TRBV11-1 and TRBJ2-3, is EAEVAQSPRYKITEKSQAVAFWCDPISGHATLYWYRQILGQGPELLVQFQDESVVDDSQLPKDRFSAERLKGVDSTLKIQPAELGDSAMYLCASTRGDYPDTQYFGPGTRLTVL.

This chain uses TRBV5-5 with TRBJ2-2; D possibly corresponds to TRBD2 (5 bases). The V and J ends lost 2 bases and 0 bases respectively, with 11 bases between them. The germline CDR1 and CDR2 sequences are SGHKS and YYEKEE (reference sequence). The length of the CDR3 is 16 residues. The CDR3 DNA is TGTGCCAGCAGCTTTGCGGGTACCGCGAACACCGGGGAGCTGTTTTTT. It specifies CASSFAGTANTGELFF.

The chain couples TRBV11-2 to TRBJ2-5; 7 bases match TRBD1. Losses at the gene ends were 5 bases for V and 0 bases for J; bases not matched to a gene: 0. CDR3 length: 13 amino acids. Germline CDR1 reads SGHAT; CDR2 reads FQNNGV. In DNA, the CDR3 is TGTGCCAGCAGCGACAGGGACCAAGAGACCCAGTACTTC. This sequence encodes CASSDRDQETQYF.

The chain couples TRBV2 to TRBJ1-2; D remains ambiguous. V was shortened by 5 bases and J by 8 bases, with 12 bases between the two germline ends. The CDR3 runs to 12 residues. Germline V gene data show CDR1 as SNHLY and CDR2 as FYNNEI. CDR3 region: CASSYALVGYTF. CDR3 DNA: TGTGCCAGCAGTTACGCCCTAGTAGGCTACACCTTC.

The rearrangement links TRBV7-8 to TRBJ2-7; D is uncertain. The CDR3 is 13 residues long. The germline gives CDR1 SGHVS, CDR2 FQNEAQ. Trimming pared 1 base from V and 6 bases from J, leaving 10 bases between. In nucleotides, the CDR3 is TGTGCCAGCAGCTTAGTTCTGTCCCTCGAGCAGTACTTC. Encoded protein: CASSLVLSLEQYF.

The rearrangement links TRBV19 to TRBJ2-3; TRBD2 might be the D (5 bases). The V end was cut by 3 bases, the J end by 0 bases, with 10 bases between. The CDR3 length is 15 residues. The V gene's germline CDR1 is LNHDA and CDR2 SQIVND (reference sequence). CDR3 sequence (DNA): TGTGCCAGTAGTATGCGCTGGGAGAGCACAGATACGCAGTATTTT. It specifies CASSMRWESTDTQYF.